This T cell receptor beta chain stems from a study of Graves' ophthalmopathy and Graves' hyperthyroidism. Background on the study: Specimen type is peripheral blood, obtained at initial diagnosis before any treatment.

The authors amplified TCR beta CDR3 regions, and they did so from RNA transcripts for repertoire sequencing. Second-round multiplex PCR followed a first-round RT-PCR using HTBI primers. MiXCR, run by TCRdb on the multiplex PCR reads, gives a single entry per CDR3 protein. The top ten clones hold around 45% of a sample with 200,000 to 250,000 distinct CDR3 sequences, roughly 21% of them seen once. This CDR3 has 14 amino acids. Germline V gives CDR1 SNHLY, CDR2 FYNNEI. V lost 3 bases to trimming and J lost 11 bases, with 17 bases between them. Notes on this clonotype: Possible read error: a much larger clone is one base away.

The source of this sequence is a woman in her 50s with Graves' ophthalmopathy. What was sequenced was peripheral blood. V gene TRBV2 combines with J gene TRBJ1-5, with D possibly being TRBD1 (5 bases). CDR3 in amino acids: CASSEWESQQAQHF. The CDR3 nucleotides read TGTGCCAGCAGTGAGTGGGAGTCGCAACAGGCCCAGCATTTT.